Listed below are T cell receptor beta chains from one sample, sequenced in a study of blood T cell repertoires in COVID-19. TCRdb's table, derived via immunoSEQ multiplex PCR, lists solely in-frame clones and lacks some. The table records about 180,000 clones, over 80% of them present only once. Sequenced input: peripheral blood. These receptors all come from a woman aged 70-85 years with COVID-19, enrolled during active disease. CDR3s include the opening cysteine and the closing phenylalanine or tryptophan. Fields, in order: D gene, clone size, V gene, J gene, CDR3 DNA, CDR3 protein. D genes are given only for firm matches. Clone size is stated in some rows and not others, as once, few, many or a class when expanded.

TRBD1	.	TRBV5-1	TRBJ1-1	TGCGCCAGCAGCCCGTGGGACGGCGGGAGGACAGGAACTGAAGCTTTCTTT	CASSPWDGGRTGTEAFF
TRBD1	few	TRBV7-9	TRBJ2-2	TGTGCCAGCAGCACGGACAGGCCTTCGAACACCGGGGAGCTGTTTTTT	CASSTDRPSNTGELFF
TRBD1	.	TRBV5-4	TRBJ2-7	TGTGCCAGCAGCCCGGGACAGGGGGGCTCCTACGAGCAGTACTTC	CASSPGQGGSYEQYF
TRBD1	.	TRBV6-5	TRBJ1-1	TGTGCCAGCAGTCACTCGATTGACAGGGGTGGAACTGAAGCTTTCTTT	CASSHSIDRGGTEAFF
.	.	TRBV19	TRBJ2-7	TGTGCCAGTAGAAACAGTGGTTCCTACGAGCAGTACTTC	CASRNSGSYEQYF
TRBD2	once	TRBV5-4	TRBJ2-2	TGTGCCAGCAGCTTGAAGACTAGCGCAACCGGGGAGCTGTTTTTT	CASSLKTSATGELFF
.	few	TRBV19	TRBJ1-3	TGTGCCAGTAGTATAGATGCCGGGACTGGAAACACCATATATTTT	CASSIDAGTGNTIYF
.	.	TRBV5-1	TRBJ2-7	TGCGCCAGCAGCCCTGACGGGACTGCACCCTACGAGCAGTACTTC	CASSPDGTAPYEQYF
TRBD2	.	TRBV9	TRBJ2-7	TGTGCCAGCAGCGTTGAGCGGGAGGGCCCGTACGAGCAGTACTTC	CASSVEREGPYEQYF
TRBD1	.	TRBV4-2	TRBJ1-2	TGTGCCAGCAGCCTAATGCCCGGACAGGGGTCTAACTATGGCTACACCTTC	CASSLMPGQGSNYGYTF
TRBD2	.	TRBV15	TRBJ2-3	TGTGCCACCAGCAGAACGACTAGCGGGGGAAACACAGATACGCAGTATTTT	CATSRTTSGGNTDTQYF
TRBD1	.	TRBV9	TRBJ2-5	TGTGCCAGCAGCGTAGGGACAGGGGTGTCGGAGACCCAGTACTTC	CASSVGTGVSETQYF
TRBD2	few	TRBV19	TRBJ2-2	TGTGCCAGTAGCGGGACTAGCGGGTTCACCGGGGAGCTGTTTTTT	CASSGTSGFTGELFF
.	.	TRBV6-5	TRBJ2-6	TGTGCCAGCAGTTATATGACTTCCTCTGGGGCCAACGTCCTGACTTTC	CASSYMTSSGANVLTF
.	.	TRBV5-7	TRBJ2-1	TGTGCCAGCAGCTTCGGCAATGAGCAGTTCTTC	CASSFGNEQFF
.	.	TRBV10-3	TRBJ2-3	TGTGCCATCAGTGGGGCGGGAACCACAGATACGCAGTATTTT	CAISGAGTTDTQYF
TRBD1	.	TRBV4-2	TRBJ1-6	TGTGCCAGCAGCCAAGATACAGGACAGGGGAATTCACCCCTCCACTTT	CASSQDTGQGNSPLHF
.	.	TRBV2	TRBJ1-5	TGTGCCAGCAATGCGGTTTCTGGACAGCCCCAGCATTTT	CASNAVSGQPQHF
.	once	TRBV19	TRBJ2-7	TGTGCCAGTAGTATTCCGGGGAGCTCCTACGAGCAGTACTTC	CASSIPGSSYEQYF
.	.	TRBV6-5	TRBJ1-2	TGTGCCAGCAGTTCAACTCGGTTAGAGTTCTATGGCTACACCTTC	CASSSTRLEFYGYTF
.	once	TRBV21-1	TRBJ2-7	TGTGCCAGCAGCTTCGGAGGGTACGAGCAGTACTTC	CASSFGGYEQYF
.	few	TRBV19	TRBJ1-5	TGTGCCAGTATGTATCGGAGCAATCAGCCCCAGCATTTT	CASMYRSNQPQHF
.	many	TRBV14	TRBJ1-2	TGTGCCAGCAGCCCTAACACGGGGTATGGCTACACCTTC	CASSPNTGYGYTF
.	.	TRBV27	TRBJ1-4	TGTGCCAGCCGGGAGGGGGGGACAACTAATGAAAAACTGTTTTTT	CASREGGTTNEKLFF
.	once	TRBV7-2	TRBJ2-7	TGTGCCAGCAGCTTTTTCCGAGAAAGCTACGAGCAGTACTTC	CASSFFRESYEQYF
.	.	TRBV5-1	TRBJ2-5	TGCGCCAGCAGCTCGACAGATTACCAAGAGACCCAGTACTTC	CASSSTDYQETQYF
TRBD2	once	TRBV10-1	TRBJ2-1	TGCGCCAGCAGTGAGTCGGGCTTTAGCGGGCTAAATGAGCAGTTCTTC	CASSESGFSGLNEQFF
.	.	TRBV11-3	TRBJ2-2	TGTGCCAGCAGCTATAGACAGAACACCGGGGAGCTGTTTTTT	CASSYRQNTGELFF
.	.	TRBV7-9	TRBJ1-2	TGTGCCAGCGCTGCGGCTAACTATGGCTACACCTTC	CASAAANYGYTF
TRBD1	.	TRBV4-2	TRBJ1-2	TGTGCCAGCAGCCAAGTCGGACAGGTCTATGGCTACACCTTC	CASSQVGQVYGYTF
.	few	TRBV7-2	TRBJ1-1	TGTGCCAGCAGCCCAGGGGTCCAGATGAACACTGAAGCTTTCTTT	CASSPGVQMNTEAFF
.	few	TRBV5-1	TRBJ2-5	TGCGCCAGCAGCTTGGCAAGGACAGGAGGGGAGACCCAGTACTTC	CASSLARTGGETQYF
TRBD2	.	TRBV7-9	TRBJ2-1	TGTGCCAGCAGCTCGCCTCGGACTAGGCAGTTCTTC	CASSSPRTRQFF
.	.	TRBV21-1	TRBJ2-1	TGTGCCAGCAGCAAAGAAGGTAGCGGTTGGGATCTGATACATGAGCAGTTCTTC	CASSKEGSGWDLIHEQFF
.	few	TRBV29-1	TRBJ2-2	TGCAGCGCCAACCGGGACACCGGGGAGCTGTTTTTT	CSANRDTGELFF
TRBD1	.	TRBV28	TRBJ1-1	TGTGCCAGCAGTTTATCACAGGGGAGCGCTGAAGCTTTCTTT	CASSLSQGSAEAFF
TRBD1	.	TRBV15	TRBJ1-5	TGTGCCACCAGCAGACGGGACAGGGGATACAATCAGCCCCAGCATTTT	CATSRRDRGYNQPQHF
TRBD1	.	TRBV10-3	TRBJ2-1	TGTGCCACTTCTCCGGGACAGGGCTTTTTAGGCGAGCAGTTCTTC	CATSPGQGFLGEQFF
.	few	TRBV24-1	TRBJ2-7	TGTGCCACCAGTGATCCGGACAGAAGCTACGAGCAGTACTTC	CATSDPDRSYEQYF
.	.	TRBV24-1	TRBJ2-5	TGTGCCACCAGTGATTGGGTACCTCACTATGGGGAGACCCAGTACTTC	CATSDWVPHYGETQYF
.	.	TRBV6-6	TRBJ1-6	TGTGCCAGCAATATCTTGACTGGGGGGAATTCACCCCTCCACTTT	CASNILTGGNSPLHF
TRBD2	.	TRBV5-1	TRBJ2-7	TGCGCCAGCAGCCTTAGCGGGTACGAGCAGTACTTC	CASSLSGYEQYF
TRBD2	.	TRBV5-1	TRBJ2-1	TGCGCCAGCAGCTTAGCGGGAGCTGTCTACAATGAGCAGTTCTTC	CASSLAGAVYNEQFF
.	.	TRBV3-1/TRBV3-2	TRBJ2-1	TGTGCCAGCAGCTACAATTCCGCTGAGCAGTTCTTC	CASSYNSAEQFF